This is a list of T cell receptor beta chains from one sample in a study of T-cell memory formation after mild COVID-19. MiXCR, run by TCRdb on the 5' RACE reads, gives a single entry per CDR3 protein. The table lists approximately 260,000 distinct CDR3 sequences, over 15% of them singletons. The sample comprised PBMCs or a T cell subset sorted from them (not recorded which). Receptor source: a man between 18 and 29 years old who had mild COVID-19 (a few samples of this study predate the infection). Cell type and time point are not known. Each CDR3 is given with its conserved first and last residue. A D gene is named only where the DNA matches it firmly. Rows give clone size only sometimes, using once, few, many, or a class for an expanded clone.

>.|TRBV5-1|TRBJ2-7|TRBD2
TGCGCCAGCAGCCGTAGCGGGGTCTACGAGCAGTACTTC
CASSRSGVYEQYF
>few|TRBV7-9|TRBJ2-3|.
TGTGCCAGCAGCCCTCCGGAGGGGCCAGATACGCAGTATTTT
CASSPPEGPDTQYF
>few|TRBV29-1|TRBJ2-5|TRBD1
TGCAGCGCTCAACGAGGGACAGAGTGGGAGACCCAGTACTTC
CSAQRGTEWETQYF
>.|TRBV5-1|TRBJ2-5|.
TGCGCCAGCAGCCCCTGGGCCGGGGGCGATGTACCCCAAGAGACCCAGTACTTC
CASSPWAGGDVPQETQYF
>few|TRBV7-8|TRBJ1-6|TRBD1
TGTGCCAGCAGCTTATTAGGAGGGGGCAGGGTGAGCTCACCCCTCCACTTT
CASSLLGGGRVSSPLHF
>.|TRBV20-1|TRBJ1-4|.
TGCAGTGCTAGAGATTCAGGGTCGAGTGAAAAACTGTTTTTT
CSARDSGSSEKLFF
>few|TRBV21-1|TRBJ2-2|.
TGTGCCAGCAGCCAGGTAGCCCCCGGGGAGCTGTTTTTT
CASSQVAPGELFF
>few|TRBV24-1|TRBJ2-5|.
TGTGCCACCAGTGATTCGACCTGGGTTGGGGAGACCCAGTACTTC
CATSDSTWVGETQYF
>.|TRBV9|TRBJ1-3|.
TGTGCCAGCAGCGCTACCTCGGACATTCTCTCTGGAAACACCATATATTTT
CASSATSDILSGNTIYF
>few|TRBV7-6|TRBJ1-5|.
TGTGCCAGCAGCTTATCGGAGGGGGATCAGCCCCAGCATTTT
CASSLSEGDQPQHF
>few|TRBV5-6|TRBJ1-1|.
TGTGCCAGCAGCCCGGACAGCGCTCGATCGAACACTGAAGCTTTCTTT
CASSPDSARSNTEAFF
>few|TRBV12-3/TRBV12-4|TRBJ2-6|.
TGTGCCAGCAGTTTTGAGCGCTCTGGGGCCAACGTCCTGACTTTC
CASSFERSGANVLTF
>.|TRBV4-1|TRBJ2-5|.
TGCGCCAGCAGCCAAGGAGGACCTCTCGAGACCCAGTACTTC
CASSQGGPLETQYF
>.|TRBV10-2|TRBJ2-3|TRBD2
TGCGCCAGCTCTAGCGGGGCAGATACGCAGTATTTT
CASSSGADTQYF
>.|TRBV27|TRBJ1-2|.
TGTGCCAGCAGTTCCCCAGGGCGGTATGGCTACACCTTC
CASSSPGRYGYTF
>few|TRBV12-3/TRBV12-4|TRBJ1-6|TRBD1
TGTGCCAGCAGTCCTAGGGACAGGGGACGTCATTCACCCCTCCACTTT
CASSPRDRGRHSPLHF
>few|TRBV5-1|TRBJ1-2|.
TGCGCCAGCAGCCTGGACATTGCTCGGAGCTACACCTTC
CASSLDIARSYTF
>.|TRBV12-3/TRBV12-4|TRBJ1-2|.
TGTGCCAGCACCATCTCATGGGGGCGGGATGGCTACACCTTC
CASTISWGRDGYTF
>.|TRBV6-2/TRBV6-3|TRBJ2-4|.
TGTGCCAGCAGTTACCGGGGACTAGCCAAAAACATTCAGTACTTC
CASSYRGLAKNIQYF
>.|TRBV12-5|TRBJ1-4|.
TGTGCTAGTGGTCCAACCGGACGGCTTAATGAAAAACTGTTTTTT
CASGPTGRLNEKLFF
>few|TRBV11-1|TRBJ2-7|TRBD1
TGTGCCAGCAGCCCCCAGGGGGCTTCCTACGAGCAGTACTTC
CASSPQGASYEQYF
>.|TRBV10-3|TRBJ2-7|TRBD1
TGTGCCATCAGTGGAAGGGACAGCTACGAGCAGTACTTC
CAISGRDSYEQYF
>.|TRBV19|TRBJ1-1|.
TGTGCCAGTAGTATAGATCCAACCTCGAACACTGAAGCTTTCTTT
CASSIDPTSNTEAFF
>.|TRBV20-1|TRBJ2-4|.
TGCAGTGCTTATTTCCCCACCGGAAACATTCAGTACTTC
CSAYFPTGNIQYF
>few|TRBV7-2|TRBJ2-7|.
TGTGCCAGCAGCTTAGCCCGGAACTACGAGCAGTACTTC
CASSLARNYEQYF
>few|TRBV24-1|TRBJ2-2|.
TGTGCCACCAGTGGGGAAACAAGCACCGGGGAGCTGTTTTTT
CATSGETSTGELFF
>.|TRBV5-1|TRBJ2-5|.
TGCGCCAGCAGCTTGGGAGGACAGGAGGGGGAGACCCAGTACTTC
CASSLGGQEGETQYF
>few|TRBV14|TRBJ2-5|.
TGTGCCAGCAGCCAAGCCCCAAAGGAGACCCAGTACTTC
CASSQAPKETQYF
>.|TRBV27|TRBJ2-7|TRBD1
TGTGCCAGCAGTCCTGGACAGGGGTTCTACGAGCAGTACTTC
CASSPGQGFYEQYF
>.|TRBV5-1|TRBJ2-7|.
TGCGCCAGCAGCTTGGCCGGATATGGGGAGCAGTACTTC
CASSLAGYGEQYF
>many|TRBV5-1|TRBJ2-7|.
TGCGCCAGCAGCTTCTCAGGAAACTACGAGCAGTACTTC
CASSFSGNYEQYF
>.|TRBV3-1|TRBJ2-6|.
TGTGCCAGCAGCCAAGCGGGACGCTTGGCCAACGTCCTGACTTTC
CASSQAGRLANVLTF
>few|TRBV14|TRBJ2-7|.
TGTGCCAGCAGCCCCAGCTCAGTTTACGAGCAGTACTTC
CASSPSSVYEQYF
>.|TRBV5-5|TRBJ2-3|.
TGTGCCAGCAGCCTGGTCGGTGTAGTCAGCACAGATACGCAGTATTTT
CASSLVGVVSTDTQYF
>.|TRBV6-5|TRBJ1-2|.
TGTGACAGCAGTTACGACCGGGGGACTGGGCTTGGCTACACCTTC
CDSSYDRGTGLGYTF
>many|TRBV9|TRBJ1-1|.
TGTGCCAGCAGCGTGACGGTGAACACTGAAGCTTTCTTT
CASSVTVNTEAFF
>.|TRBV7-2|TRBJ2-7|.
TGTGCCAGCAGCACAATTCGAGGGTCGTTCACCTACGAGCAGTACTTC
CASSTIRGSFTYEQYF
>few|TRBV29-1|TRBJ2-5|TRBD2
TGCAGCGAGCGGCAGCGGGGGAAAGAGACCCAGTACTTC
CSERQRGKETQYF
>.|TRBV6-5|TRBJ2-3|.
TGTGCCAGCAGTTACTCGGGACTCCCCACAGATACGCAGTATTTT
CASSYSGLPTDTQYF
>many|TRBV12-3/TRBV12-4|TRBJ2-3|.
TGTGCCAGCAGTCCTAGGGGGATACCCCCGCAGTATTTT
CASSPRGIPPQYF
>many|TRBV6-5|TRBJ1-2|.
TGTGCCAGCAGTGATCAGGGGAATGGCTACACCTTC
CASSDQGNGYTF
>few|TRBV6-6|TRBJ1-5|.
TGTGCCAGCAGTTACCGCCCCAGGGGTATTAGCAATCAGCCCCAGCATTTT
CASSYRPRGISNQPQHF
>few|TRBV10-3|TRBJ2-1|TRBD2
TGTGCCATCAGTCGCACATCCGGCGGGGGGGAGAACAATGAGCAGTTCTTC
CAISRTSGGGENNEQFF
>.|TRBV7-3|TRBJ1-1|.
TGTGCCAGCAGCCCGACCGCAGGGTCTCCTGAAGCTTTCTTT
CASSPTAGSPEAFF
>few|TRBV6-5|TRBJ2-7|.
TGTGCCAGCAGTTACTCGAATCCAGGATACGAGCAGTACTTC
CASSYSNPGYEQYF
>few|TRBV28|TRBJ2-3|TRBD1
TGTGCCAGCAGTTCTGGACAGGGGGTCACAGATACGCAGTATTTT
CASSSGQGVTDTQYF
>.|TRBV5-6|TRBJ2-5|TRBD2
TGTGCCAGCAGCCCTTGGACTAGAGAGACCCAGTACTTC
CASSPWTRETQYF